A single TCR beta chain is shown here with its context. This entry belongs to a study of T-cell reconstitution after alpha-beta-depleted transplantation in children. CDR3 size: 14 residues. Germline CDR1 reads KGHSH; CDR2 reads LQKENI. The ends were cut back, 4 bases at V and 6 bases at J, with 13 bases in the middle. The TCRbeta library incorporated unique molecular identifiers. TCRdb analysed the PCR reads with MiXCR anew, one entry per CDR3 protein. The table records 500,000 to 600,000 distinct CDR3 sequences, about 30% of them present only once. The sample consisted of PBMCs from the stem cell graft donor, taken from the stem cell graft. This TCR came from a human donor who donated a stem cell graft to a child with aplastic anemia. V is TRBV18 and J is TRBJ1-5; D might be TRBD1 (6 bases). This CDR3 reads CASSRGGEGQPQHF. The CDR3 DNA reads as TGTGCCAGCTCACGAGGGGGAGAGGGTCAGCCCCAGCATTTT.